This T cell receptor beta chain is from a study of vaccination and CD4 T cells after COVID-19. Study-level background: Post-diagnosis, post-COVID samples were collected after a median 101 days, ranging 35 to 161. At days 161 to 241 post-vaccination, as well as at day 14, a few convalescent patients were sampled.

Study-wide results and limits: There were relatively few convalescent patients studied, and there were no early post-infection timepoints.

This clonotype was observed a handful of times. Its target is not known. Using its own MiXCR run on the PCR reads, TCRdb lists one record per CDR3 protein. The repertoire holds tens of thousands of distinct CDR3 sequences, with around 49% as singletons. The CDR3 runs 14 residues. The germline V and J ends were trimmed by 0 bases and 6 bases, with 14 bases remaining between them. Looked up from germline, CDR1 is DFQATT and CDR2 is SNEGSKA (reference sequence). This sample's time point: late sampling 161 to 241 days after vaccination in a few convalescent patients. The clonotype was recovered from a human donor who had recovered from COVID-19. This chain links TRBV20-1 with TRBJ1-2; a weak D match, TRBD1 (5 bases). Sequencing used CD4+ T cells from blood, obtained about 7 months after SARS-CoV-2 vaccination. CDR3 in amino acids: CSARDLGVSDGYTF. The DNA of the CDR3 is TGCAGTGCTAGAGATTTAGGGGTGTCCGATGGCTACACCTTC.